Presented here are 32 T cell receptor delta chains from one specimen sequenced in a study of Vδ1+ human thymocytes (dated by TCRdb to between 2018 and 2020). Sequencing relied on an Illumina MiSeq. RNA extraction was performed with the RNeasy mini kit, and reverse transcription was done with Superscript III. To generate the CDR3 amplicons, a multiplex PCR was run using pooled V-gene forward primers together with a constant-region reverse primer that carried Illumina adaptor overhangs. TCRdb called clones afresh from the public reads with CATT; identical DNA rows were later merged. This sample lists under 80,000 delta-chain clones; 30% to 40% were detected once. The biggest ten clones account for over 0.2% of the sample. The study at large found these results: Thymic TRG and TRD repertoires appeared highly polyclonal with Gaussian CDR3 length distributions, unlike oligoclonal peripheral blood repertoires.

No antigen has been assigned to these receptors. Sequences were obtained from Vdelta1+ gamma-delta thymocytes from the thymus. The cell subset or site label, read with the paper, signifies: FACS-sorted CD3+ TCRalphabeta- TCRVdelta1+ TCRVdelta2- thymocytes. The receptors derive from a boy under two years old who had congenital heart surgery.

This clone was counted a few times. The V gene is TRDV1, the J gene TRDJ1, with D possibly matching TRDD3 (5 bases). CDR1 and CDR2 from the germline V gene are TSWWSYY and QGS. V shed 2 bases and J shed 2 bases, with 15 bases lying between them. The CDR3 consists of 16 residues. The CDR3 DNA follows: TGTGCTCTTGGGGAAAAAGGTATACGGGCGACCGATAAACTCATCTTT. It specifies CALGEKGIRATDKLIF.

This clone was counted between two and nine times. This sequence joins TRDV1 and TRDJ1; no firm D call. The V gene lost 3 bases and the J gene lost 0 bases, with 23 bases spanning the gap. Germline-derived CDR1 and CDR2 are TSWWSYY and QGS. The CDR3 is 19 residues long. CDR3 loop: CALGEPIYHYHSYTDKLIF. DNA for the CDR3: TGTGCTCTTGGGGAGCCGATATACCACTACCACTCCTACACCGATAAACTCATCTTT.

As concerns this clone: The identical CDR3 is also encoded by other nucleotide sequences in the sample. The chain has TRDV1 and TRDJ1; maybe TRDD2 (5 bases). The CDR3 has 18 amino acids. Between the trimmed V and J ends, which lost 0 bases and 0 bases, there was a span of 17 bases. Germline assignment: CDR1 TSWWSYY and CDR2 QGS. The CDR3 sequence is CALGELGAIPEYTDKLIF. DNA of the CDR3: TGTGCTCTTGGGGAACTAGGGGCTATTCCTGAGTACACCGATAAACTCATCTTT.

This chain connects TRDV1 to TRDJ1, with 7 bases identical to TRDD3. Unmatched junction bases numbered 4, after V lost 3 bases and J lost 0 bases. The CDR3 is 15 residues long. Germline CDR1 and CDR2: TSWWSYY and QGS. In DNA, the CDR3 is TGTGCTCTTGGGGATATGCTGGGGGACACCGATAAACTCATCTTT. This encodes CALGDMLGDTDKLIF.

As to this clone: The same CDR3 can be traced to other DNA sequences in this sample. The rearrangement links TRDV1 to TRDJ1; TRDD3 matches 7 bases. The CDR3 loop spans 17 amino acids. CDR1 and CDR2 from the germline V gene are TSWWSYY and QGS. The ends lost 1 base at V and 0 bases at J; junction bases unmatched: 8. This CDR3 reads CALGEQIGGLDTDKLIF. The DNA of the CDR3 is TGTGCTCTTGGGGAACAGATTGGGGGACTGGACACCGATAAACTCATCTTT.

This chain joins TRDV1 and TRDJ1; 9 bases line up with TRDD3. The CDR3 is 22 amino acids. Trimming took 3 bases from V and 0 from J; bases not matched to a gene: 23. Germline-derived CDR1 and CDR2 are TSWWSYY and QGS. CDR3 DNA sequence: TGTGCTCTTGGGGATTGCTTTCCTACGACCCTGGGGGATTGGGGGTACACCGATAAACTCATCTTT. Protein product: CALGDCFPTTLGDWGYTDKLIF.

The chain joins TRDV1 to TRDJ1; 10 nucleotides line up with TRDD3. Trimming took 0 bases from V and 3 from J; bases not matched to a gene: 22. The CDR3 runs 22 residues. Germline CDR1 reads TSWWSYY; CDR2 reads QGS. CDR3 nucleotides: TGTGCTCTTGGGGAACTAGGCTGCACTGGGGGATGTGTGACGAGGCTTCCCGATAAACTCATCTTT. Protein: CALGELGCTGGCVTRLPDKLIF.

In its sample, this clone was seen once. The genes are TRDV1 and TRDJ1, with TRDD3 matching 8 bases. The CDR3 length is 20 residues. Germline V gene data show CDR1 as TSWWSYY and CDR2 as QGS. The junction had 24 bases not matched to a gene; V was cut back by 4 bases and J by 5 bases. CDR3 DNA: TGTGCTCTTGGGGTTAGACAAGAACTTCCCCGGATACTGGGGGCTGATAAACTCATCTTT. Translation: CALGVRQELPRILGADKLIF.

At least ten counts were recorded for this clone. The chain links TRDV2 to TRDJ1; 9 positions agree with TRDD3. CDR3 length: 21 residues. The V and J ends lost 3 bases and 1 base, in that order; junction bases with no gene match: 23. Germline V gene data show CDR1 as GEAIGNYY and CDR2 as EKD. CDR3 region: CACDHGLGEGAPQGATDKLIF. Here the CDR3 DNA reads TGTGCCTGTGACCACGGACTGGGGGAAGGCGCCCCCCAGGGAGCCACCGATAAACTCATCTTT.

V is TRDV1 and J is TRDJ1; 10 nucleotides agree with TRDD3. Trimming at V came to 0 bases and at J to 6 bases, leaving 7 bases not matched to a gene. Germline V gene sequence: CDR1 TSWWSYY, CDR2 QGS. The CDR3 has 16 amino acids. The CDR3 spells CALGELTLLGDNKLIF. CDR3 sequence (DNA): TGTGCTCTTGGGGAACTGACCCTTCTGGGGGATAATAAACTCATCTTT.

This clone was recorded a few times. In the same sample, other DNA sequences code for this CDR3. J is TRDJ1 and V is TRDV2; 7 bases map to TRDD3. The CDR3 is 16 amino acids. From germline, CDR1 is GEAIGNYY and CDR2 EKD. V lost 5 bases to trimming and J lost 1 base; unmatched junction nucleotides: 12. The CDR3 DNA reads TGTGCCTGTGTTGGGGGACTTCCAGGGGGCACCGATAAACTCATCTTT. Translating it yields CACVGGLPGGTDKLIF.

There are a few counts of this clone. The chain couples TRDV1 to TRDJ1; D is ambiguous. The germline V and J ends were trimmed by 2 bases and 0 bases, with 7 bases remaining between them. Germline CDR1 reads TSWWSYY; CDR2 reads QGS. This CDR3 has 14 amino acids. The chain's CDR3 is CALGETHNTDKLIF. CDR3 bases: TGTGCTCTTGGGGAAACGCATAACACCGATAAACTCATCTTT.

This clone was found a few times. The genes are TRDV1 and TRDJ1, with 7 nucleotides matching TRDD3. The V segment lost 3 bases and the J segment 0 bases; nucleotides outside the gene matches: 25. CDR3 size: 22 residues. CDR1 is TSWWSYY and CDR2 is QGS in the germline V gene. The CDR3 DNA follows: TGTGCTCTTGGGGACCGTTCCATTTCCCAATTGCTGGGGGCTCCGTACACCGATAAACTCATCTTT. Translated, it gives CALGDRSISQLLGAPYTDKLIF.

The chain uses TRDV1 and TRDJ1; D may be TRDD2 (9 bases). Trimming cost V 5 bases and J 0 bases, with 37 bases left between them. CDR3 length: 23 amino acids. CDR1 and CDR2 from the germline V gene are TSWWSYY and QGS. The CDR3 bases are TGTGCTCTTGGGCGTCGGCCTTCCTACGTCCCTACTGGGGGGCCCCTGTACACCGATAAACTCATCTTT. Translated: CALGRRPSYVPTGGPLYTDKLIF.

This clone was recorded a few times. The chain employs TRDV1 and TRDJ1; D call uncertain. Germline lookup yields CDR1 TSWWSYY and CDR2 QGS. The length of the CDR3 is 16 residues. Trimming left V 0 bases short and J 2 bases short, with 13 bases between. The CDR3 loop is CALGELIYSTTDKLIF. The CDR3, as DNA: TGTGCTCTTGGGGAACTAATTTACTCTACTACCGATAAACTCATCTTT.

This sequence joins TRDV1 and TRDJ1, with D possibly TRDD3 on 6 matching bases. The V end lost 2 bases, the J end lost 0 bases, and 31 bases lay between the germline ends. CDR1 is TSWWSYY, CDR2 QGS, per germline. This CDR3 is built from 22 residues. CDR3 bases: TGTGCTCTTGGGGAATTAGCCGGTTCTACTGAGGCTGGGGATCTGTACACCGATAAACTCATCTTT. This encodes CALGELAGSTEAGDLYTDKLIF.

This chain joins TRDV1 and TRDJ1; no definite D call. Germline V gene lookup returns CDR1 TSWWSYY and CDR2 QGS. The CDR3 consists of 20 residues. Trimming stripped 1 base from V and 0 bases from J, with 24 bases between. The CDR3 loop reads CALGEPPPSSVRPYTDKLIF. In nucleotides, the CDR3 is TGTGCTCTTGGGGAACCTCCTCCGTCGAGCGTGAGACCTTACACCGATAAACTCATCTTT.

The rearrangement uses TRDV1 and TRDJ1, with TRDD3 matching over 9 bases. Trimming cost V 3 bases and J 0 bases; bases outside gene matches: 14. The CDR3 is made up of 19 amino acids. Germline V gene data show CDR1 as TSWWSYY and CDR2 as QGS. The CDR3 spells CALGDATFTGGPNTDKLIF. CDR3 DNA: TGTGCTCTTGGGGATGCTACGTTCACTGGGGGACCTAACACCGATAAACTCATCTTT.

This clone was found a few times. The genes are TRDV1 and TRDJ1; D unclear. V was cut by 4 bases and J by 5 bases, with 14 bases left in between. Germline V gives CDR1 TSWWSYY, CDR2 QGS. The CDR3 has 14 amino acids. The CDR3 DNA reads TGTGCTCTTGGGGGTCCCCATACTTGGGATAAACTCATCTTT. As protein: CALGGPHTWDKLIF.

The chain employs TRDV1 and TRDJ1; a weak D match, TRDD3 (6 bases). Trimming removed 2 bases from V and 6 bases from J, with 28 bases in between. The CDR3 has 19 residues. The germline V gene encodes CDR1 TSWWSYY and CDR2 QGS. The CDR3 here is CALGERMALGPGGAHKLIF. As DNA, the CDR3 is TGTGCTCTTGGGGAAAGAATGGCGCTGGGGCCCGGGGGGGCCCATAAACTCATCTTT.

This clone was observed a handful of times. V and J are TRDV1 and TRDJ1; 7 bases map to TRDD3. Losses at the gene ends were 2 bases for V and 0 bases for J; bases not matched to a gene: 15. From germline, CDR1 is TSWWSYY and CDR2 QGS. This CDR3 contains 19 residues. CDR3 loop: CALGESVWGTSPYTDKLIF. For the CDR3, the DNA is TGTGCTCTTGGGGAATCGGTGTGGGGGACCTCTCCGTACACCGATAAACTCATCTTT.

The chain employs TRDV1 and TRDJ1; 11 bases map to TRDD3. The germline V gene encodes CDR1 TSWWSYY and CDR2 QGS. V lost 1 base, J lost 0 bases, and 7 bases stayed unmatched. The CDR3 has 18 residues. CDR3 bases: TGTGCTCTTGGGGAACAAGGATGGGGGATACGTTACACCGATAAACTCATCTTT. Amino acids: CALGEQGWGIRYTDKLIF.

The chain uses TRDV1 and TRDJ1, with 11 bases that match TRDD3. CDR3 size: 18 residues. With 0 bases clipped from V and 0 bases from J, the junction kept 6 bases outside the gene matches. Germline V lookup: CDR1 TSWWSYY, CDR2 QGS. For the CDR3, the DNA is TGTGCTCTTGGGGAACTCTTTGGGGGATACGCCAACACCGATAAACTCATCTTT. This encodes CALGELFGGYANTDKLIF.

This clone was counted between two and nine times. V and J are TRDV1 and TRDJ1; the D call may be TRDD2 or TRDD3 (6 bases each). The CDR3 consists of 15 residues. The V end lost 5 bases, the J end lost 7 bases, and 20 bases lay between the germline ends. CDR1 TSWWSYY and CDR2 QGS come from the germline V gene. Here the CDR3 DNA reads TGTGCTCTTGGGAAACCCTCTTCCTGGGGACCTAAACTCATCTTT. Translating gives CALGKPSSWGPKLIF.

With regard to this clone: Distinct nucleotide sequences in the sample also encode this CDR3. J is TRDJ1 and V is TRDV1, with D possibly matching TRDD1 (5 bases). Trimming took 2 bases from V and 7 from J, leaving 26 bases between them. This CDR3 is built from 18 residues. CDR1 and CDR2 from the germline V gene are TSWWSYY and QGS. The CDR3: CALGETPLRSIVDFKLIF. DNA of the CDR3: TGTGCTCTTGGGGAAACTCCTCTCCGATCCATAGTGGACTTTAAACTCATCTTT.

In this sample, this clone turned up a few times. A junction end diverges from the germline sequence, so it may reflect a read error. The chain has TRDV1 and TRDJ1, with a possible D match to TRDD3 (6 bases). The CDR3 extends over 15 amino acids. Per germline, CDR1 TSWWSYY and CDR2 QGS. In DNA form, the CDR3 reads TGTGCTCTGGGGGAACACTCGGAGTACACCGATAAACTCATCTTT. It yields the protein CALGEHSEYTDKLIF.

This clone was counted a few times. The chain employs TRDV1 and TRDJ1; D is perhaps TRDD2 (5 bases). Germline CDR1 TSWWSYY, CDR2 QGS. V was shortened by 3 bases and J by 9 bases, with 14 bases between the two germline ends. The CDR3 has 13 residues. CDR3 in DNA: TGTGCTCTTGGGGAGGTTCCTTTCCGGCAACTCATCTTT. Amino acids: CALGEVPFRQLIF.

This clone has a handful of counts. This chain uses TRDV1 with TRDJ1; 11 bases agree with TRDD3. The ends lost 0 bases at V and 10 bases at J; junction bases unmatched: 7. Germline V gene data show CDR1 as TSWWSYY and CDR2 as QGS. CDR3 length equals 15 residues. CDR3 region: CALGELGGGYGRLIF. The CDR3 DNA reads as TGTGCTCTTGGGGAACTGGGTGGGGGATACGGTAGACTCATCTTT.

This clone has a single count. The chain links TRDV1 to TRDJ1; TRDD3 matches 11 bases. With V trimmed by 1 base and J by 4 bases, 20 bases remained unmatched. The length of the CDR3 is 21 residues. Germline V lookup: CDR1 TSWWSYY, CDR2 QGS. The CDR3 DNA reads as TGTGCTCTTGGGGAACCCCTAACCTTCCCCCACTGGGGGATATGGGGCGATAAACTCATCTTT. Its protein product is CALGEPLTFPHWGIWGDKLIF.

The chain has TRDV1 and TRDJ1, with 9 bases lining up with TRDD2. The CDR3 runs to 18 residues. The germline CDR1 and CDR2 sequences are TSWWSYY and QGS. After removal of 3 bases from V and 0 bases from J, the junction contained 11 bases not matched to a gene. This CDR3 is CALGERSFLLVNTDKLIF. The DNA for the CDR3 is TGTGCTCTTGGGGAGCGTTCCTTCCTACTGGTGAACACCGATAAACTCATCTTT.

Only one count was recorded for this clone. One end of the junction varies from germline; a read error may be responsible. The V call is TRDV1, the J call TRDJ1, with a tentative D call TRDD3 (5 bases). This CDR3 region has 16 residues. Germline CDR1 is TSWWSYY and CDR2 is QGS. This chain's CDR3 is CALGVLNLISPDKLIF. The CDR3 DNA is TGCGCTCTTGGGGTACTTAACCTAATCTCTCCCGATAAACTCATCTTT.

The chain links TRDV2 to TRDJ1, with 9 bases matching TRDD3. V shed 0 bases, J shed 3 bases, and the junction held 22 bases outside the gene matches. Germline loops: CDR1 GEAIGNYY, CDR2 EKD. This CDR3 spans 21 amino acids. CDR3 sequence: CACDTPNFLRLLGDQADKLIF. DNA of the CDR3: TGTGCCTGTGACACCCCCAACTTCCTTCGCCTTCTGGGGGATCAAGCCGATAAACTCATCTTT.